The T cell receptor (beta chain) described here comes from a study of shared clonotypes between healthy human individuals. As to this clone: Its specificity is unknown.

Study donors comprised healthy, HIV-negative adults devoid of recent acute infection or vaccination. This table comes from immunoSEQ multiplex PCR, and its TCRdb copy is limited to in-frame clones, with some not included. The sample consists of more than 2,000,000 clones, just over 90% of them appearing once. Broader study findings: Researchers sampled only blood; tissue repertoires likely differ.

The V gene's germline CDR1 is KGHSH and CDR2 LQKENI. V was pared by 1 base and J by 8 bases, with 17 bases between. The CDR3 has 15 amino acids. This receptor was identified in a man in his late teens or twenties in good health. Some clones in this sample may be carry-over from other donors' samples. The V and J genes are TRBV18 and TRBJ1-2, with a weak D call TRBD1 (6 bases). The source material was naive CD4+ T cells from PBMCs. Subset noted: CD45RA+ positively selected. The CDR3 region has the DNA TGTGCCAGCTCACCACAGCAGGGGAGAGAGTGGGGCTACACCTTC. Amino acid sequence: CASSPQQGREWGYTF.